This TCR beta chain was captured in a study of Graves' ophthalmopathy and Graves' hyperthyroidism. Study-level points and caveats: Blood repertoires reportedly contained most expanded thyroid clonotypes above 0.001 frequency.

With regard to this clonotype: As yet, its antigen is unknown.

As the template, RNA transcripts were used to amplify TCR beta CDR3 regions. First-round RT-PCR relied on HTBI primers, and a second-round multiplex PCR came next. A single record per CDR3 protein comes from TCRdb applying MiXCR to the multiplex PCR reads. The table lists hundreds of thousands of distinct CDR3 sequences, roughly two fifths of them singletons. The CDR3 runs to 15 residues. CDR1 SEHNR and CDR2 FQNEAQ come from the germline V gene (reference sequence). With 5 bases removed from V and 3 bases from J, the gap between germline ends came to 17 bases. Certain patients, namely those with other autoimmune diseases, uncontrolled infections, pregnancy or lactation, were excluded. Patients were diagnosed from clinical symptoms, serum thyroxine, TRAb, thyroid ultrasound and orbital computed tomography. PBMCs were density-gradient isolated from approximately 9.8 ml fresh blood.

This chain connects TRBV7-9 to TRBJ2-7, with D perhaps TRBD2 (6 bases). Sequenced: peripheral blood. The TCR comes from an adult man with Graves' ophthalmopathy. CDR3: CASSQDLLAGYEQYF. The CDR3 bases are TGTGCCAGCAGCCAAGATTTACTAGCCGGCTACGAGCAGTACTTC.